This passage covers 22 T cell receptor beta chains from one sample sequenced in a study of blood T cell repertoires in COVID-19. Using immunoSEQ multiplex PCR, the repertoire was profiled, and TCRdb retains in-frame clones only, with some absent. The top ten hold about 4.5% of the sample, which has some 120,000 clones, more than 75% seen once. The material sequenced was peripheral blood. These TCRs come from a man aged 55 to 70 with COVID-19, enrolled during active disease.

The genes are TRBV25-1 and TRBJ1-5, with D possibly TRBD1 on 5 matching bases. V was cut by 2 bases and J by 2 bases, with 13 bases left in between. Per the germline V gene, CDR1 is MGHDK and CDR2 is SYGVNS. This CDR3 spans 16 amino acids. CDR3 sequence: CASSEGGLGGNQPQHF. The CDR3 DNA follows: TGTGCCAGCAGTGAAGGGGGACTAGGAGGCAATCAGCCCCAGCATTTT.

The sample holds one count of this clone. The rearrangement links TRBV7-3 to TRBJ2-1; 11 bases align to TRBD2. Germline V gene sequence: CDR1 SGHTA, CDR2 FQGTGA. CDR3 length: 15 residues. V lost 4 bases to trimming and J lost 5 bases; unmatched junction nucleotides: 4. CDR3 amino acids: CASSYGTSGNNEQFF. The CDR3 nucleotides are TGTGCCAGCAGCTACGGGACTAGCGGAAACAATGAGCAGTTCTTC. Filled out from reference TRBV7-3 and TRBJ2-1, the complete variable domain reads GAGVSQTPSNKVTEKGKYVELRCDPISGHTALYWYRQSLGQGPEFLIYFQGTGAADDSGLPNDRFFAVRPEGSVSTLKIQRTERGDSAVYLCASSYGTSGNNEQFFGPGTRLTVL.

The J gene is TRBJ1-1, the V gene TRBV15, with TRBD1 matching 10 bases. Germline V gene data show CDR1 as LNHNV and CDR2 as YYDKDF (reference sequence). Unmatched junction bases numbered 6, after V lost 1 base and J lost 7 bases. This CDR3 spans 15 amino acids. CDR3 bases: TGTGCCACCAGCAGAGGGACAGGGGGGGGTTTTGAAGCTTTCTTT. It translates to CATSRGTGGGFEAFF. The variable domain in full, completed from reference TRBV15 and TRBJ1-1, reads DAMVIQNPRYQVTQFGKPVTLSCSQTLNHNVMYWYQQKSSQAPKLLFHYYDKDFNNEADTPDNFQSRRPNTSFCFLDIRSPGLGDTAMYLCATSRGTGGGFEAFFGQGTRLTVV.

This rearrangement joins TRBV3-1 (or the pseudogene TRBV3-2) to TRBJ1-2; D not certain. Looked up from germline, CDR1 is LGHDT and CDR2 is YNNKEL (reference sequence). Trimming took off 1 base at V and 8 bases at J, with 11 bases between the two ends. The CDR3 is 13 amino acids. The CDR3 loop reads CASSQGGWEGYTF. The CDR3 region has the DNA TGTGCCAGCAGCCAAGGAGGGTGGGAAGGCTACACCTTC.

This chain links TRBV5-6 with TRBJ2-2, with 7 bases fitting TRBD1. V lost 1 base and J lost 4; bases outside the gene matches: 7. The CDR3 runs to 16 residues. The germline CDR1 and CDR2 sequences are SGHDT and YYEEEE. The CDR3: CASSLLRDRFTGELFF. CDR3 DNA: TGTGCCAGCAGCTTGCTAAGGGACAGATTCACCGGGGAGCTGTTTTTT.

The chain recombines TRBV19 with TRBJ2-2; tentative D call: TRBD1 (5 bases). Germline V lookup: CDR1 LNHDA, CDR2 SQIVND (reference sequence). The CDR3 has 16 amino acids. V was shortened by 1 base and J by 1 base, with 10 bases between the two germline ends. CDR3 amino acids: CASSIVQGLNTGELFF. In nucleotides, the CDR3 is TGTGCCAGTAGTATAGTGCAGGGCCTGAACACCGGGGAGCTGTTTTTT.

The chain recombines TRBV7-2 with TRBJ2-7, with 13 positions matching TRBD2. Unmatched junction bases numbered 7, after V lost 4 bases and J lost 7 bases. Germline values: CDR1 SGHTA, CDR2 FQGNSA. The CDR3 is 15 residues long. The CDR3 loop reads CASSSGLAGVYEQYF. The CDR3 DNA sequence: TGTGCCAGCAGCTCTGGACTAGCGGGAGTTTATGAGCAGTACTTC. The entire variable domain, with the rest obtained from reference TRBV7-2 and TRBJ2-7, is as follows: GAGVSQSPSNKVTEKGKDVELRCDPISGHTALYWYRQSLGQGLEFLIYFQGNSAPDKSGLPSDRFSAERTGGSVSTLTIQRTQQEDSAVYLCASSSGLAGVYEQYFGPGTRLTVT.

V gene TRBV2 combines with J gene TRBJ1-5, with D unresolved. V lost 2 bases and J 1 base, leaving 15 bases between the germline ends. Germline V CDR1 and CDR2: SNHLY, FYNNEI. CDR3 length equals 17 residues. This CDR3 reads CASSEFGVAGSNQPQHF. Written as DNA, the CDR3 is TGTGCCAGCAGTGAATTCGGGGTGGCGGGGAGCAATCAGCCCCAGCATTTT.

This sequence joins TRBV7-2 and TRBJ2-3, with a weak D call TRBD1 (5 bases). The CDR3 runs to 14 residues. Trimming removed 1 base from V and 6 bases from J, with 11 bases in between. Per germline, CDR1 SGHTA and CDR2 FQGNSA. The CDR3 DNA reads TGTGCCAGCAGCTTAGACTCTAAGGGGGATACGCAGTATTTT. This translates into CASSLDSKGDTQYF.

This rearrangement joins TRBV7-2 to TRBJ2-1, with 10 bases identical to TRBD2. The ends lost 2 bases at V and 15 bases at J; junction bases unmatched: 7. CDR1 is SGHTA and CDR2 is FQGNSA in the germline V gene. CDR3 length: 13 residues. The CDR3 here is CASSLLAGGGRFF. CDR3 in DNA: TGTGCCAGCAGCTTATTAGCGGGAGGAGGGCGGTTCTTC.

Here the CDR3 reads CASSDDLAPSSYNEQFF. For the CDR3, the DNA is TGTGCCAGCAGTGACGACCTAGCGCCGAGCTCCTACAATGAGCAGTTCTTC. V usage is TRBV6-1 and J usage is TRBJ2-1; D might be TRBD2 (6 bases). Trimming removed 3 bases from V and 0 bases from J, with 15 bases in between. Germline CDR1 MNHNS, CDR2 SASEGT. This CDR3 contains 17 residues.

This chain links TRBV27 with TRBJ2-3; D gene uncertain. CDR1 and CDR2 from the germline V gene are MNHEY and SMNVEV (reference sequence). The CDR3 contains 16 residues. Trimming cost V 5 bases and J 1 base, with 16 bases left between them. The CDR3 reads CASSTRLPHGTDTQYF. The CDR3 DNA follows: TGTGCCAGCAGTACAAGACTTCCCCACGGCACAGATACGCAGTATTTT.

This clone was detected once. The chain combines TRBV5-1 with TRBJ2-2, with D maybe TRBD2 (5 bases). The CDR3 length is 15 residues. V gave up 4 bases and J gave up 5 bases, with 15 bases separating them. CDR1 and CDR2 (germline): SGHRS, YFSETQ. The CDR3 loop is CASSGMGVGTGELFF. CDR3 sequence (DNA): TGCGCCAGCAGCGGAATGGGAGTGGGTACCGGGGAGCTGTTTTTT.

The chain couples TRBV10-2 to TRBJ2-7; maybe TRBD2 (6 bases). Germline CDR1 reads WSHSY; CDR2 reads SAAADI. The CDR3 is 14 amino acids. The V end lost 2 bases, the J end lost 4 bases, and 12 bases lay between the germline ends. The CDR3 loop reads CASSEGGNTYEQYF. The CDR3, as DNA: TGCGCCAGCAGTGAGGGAGGGAATACATACGAGCAGTACTTC.

In DNA, the CDR3 is TGCGCCAGCACCGGGACAGGGGGCGCAAGGGAGGGGGAGACCCAGTACTTC. Translating gives CASTGTGGAREGETQYF. The rearrangement joins TRBV10-2 to TRBJ2-5, with 12 positions matching TRBD1. V gave up 7 bases and J gave up 5 bases; unmatched junction bases: 14. CDR1 WSHSY and CDR2 SAAADI come from the germline V gene. The CDR3 is 17 amino acids.

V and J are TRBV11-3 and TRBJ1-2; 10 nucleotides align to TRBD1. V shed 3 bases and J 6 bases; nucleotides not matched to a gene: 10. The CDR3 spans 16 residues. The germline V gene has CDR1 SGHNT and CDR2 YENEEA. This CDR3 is CASSLGPTGGVHGYTF. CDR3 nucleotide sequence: TGTGCCAGCAGCTTGGGTCCGACAGGGGGCGTTCATGGCTACACCTTC.

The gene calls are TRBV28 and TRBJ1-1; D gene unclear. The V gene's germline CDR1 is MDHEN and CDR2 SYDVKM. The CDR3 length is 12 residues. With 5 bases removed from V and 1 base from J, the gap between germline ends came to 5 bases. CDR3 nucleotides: TGTGCCAGCAGTCCAGGGAACACTGAAGCTTTCTTT. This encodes CASSPGNTEAFF.

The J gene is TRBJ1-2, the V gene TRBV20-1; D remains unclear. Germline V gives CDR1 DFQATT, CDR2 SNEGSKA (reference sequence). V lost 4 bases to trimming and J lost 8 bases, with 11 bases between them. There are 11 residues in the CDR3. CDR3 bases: TGCAGTGCTACCCTCCCTGAGGGCTACACCTTC. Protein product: CSATLPEGYTF.

The CDR3 loop reads CASSQDRTGWPQHF. Written as DNA, the CDR3 is TGCGCCAGCAGCCAAGATAGGACGGGATGGCCCCAGCATTTT. The V call is TRBV4-1, the J call TRBJ1-5; D unresolved. The germline CDR1 and CDR2 sequences are MGHRA and YSYEKL. The length of the CDR3 is 14 residues. With 0 bases removed from V and 9 bases from J, the gap between germline ends came to 12 bases.

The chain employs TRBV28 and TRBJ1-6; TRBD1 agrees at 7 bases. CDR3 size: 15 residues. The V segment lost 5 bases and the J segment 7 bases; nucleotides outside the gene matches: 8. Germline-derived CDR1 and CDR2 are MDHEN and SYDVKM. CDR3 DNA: TGTGCCAGCAGTCCAAGCTCACAGGGGAATTCACCCCTCCACTTT. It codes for CASSPSSQGNSPLHF.

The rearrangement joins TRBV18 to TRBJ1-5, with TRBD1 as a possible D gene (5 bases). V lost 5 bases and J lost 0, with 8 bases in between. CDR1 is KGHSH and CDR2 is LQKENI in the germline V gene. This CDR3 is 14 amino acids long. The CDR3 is CASSTDISNQPQHF. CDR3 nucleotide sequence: TGTGCCAGCTCAACGGACATTAGCAATCAGCCCCAGCATTTT. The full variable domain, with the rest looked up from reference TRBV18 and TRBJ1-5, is NAGVMQNPRHLVRRRGQEARLRCSPMKGHSHVYWYRQLPEEGLKFMVYLQKENIIDESGMPKERFSAEFPKEGPSILRIQQVVRGDSAAYFCASSTDISNQPQHFGDGTRLSIL.

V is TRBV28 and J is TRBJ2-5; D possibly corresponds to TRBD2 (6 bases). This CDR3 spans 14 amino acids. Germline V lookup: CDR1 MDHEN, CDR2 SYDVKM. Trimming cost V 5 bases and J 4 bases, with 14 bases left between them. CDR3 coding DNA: TGTGCCAGCAGTACACGAAGGGGAGGAGAGACCCAGTACTTC. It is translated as CASSTRRGGETQYF.